These 21 T cell receptor beta chains were sequenced from one sample in a study of CD8 T cells in ankylosing spondylitis. General observations from the study: Blood from ankylosing spondylitis patients appeared to carry a characteristic roughly eight-variant TCR beta motif.

TCRdb processed the 5' RACE reads anew with MiXCR; each CDR3 protein has one entry. Of over 450,000 distinct CDR3 sequences detected, approximately 11% appear once; the ten largest clones hold about 6.8%. For these receptors, no antigen is known. The sample taken for sequencing was blood, either unsorted or a sorted T cell fraction (not recorded which). Receptors were obtained from a male donor with ankylosing spondylitis.

CDR3 sequence (DNA): TGTGCCAGCAGCCAAGAAGGAGGGGGCGTCGTAGATACGCAGTATTTT. This translates into CASSQEGGGVVDTQYF. V and J are TRBV4-2 and TRBJ2-3; tentatively, D is TRBD1 (7 bases). The CDR3 extends over 16 amino acids. Per germline, CDR1 LGHNA and CDR2 YNFKEQ. The ends were cut back, 0 bases at V and 5 bases at J, with 15 bases in the middle.

The V gene is TRBV5-1, the J gene TRBJ2-7, with D possibly TRBD1 on 7 matching bases. Trimming removed 4 bases from V and 4 bases from J, with 15 bases in between. CDR1 SGHRS and CDR2 YFSETQ come from the germline V gene. The CDR3 is made up of 14 amino acids. The CDR3 spells CASSPAGQLYEQYV. Written as DNA, the CDR3 is TGCGCCAGCAGCCCGGCGGGACAGTTATACGAGCAGTACGTC.

The sample holds one count of this clonotype. V gene TRBV2 combines with J gene TRBJ1-5, with 9 bases identical to TRBD1. Germline V lookup: CDR1 SNHLY, CDR2 FYNNEI. This CDR3 contains 16 residues. With V trimmed by 3 bases and J by 2 bases, 5 bases remained unmatched. CDR3 loop: CASSEGQGIGNQPQHF. The CDR3 nucleotides are TGTGCCAGCAGTGAGGGACAGGGAATTGGCAATCAGCCCCAGCATTTT.

This chain joins TRBV5-1 and TRBJ2-1; D uncertain. The CDR3 covers 13 residues. Germline V CDR1 and CDR2: SGHRS, YFSETQ. Trimming cost V 4 bases and J 4 bases, with 9 bases left between them. CDR3 loop: CASSQRSYNEQFF. CDR3 in DNA: TGCGCCAGCAGCCAGAGGAGTTACAATGAGCAGTTCTTC.

This rearrangement joins TRBV27 to TRBJ2-3; TRBD2 aligns across 12 bases. Germline V gene sequence: CDR1 MNHEY, CDR2 SMNVEV (reference sequence). CDR3 length: 21 amino acids. With 4 bases clipped from V and 1 base from J, the junction kept 18 bases outside the gene matches. The CDR3 sequence is CASSSHSSGRARGNGTDTQYF. The CDR3 DNA is TGTGCCAGCAGTTCCCACTCTAGCGGGAGGGCCCGGGGTAATGGCACAGATACGCAGTATTTT.

This chain connects TRBV12-3 or TRBV12-4 to TRBJ1-5; possible D gene TRBD1, 5 bases. The germline V and J ends were trimmed by 3 bases and 7 bases, with 10 bases remaining between them. The CDR3 covers 13 residues. The CDR3 loop reads CASSLRRGQPQHF. The CDR3 DNA is TGTGCCAGCAGTTTGCGGAGGGGCCAGCCCCAGCATTTT.

V and J are TRBV7-2 and TRBJ2-7; TRBD2 aligns across 7 bases. The CDR3 is 15 amino acids. V gave up 3 bases and J gave up 2 bases; unmatched junction bases: 7. Germline V gene data show CDR1 as SGHTA and CDR2 as FQGNSA. CDR3 loop: CASSLGGSRTYEQYF. CDR3 nucleotide sequence: TGTGCCAGCAGCTTGGGGGGGTCAAGAACCTACGAGCAGTACTTC.

This clonotype has ten or more counts. The rearrangement uses TRBV4-2 and TRBJ2-1; TRBD2 aligns across 7 bases. The CDR3 contains 16 residues. CDR1 and CDR2 from the germline V gene are LGHNA and YNFKEQ. Trimming at V came to 5 bases and at J to 3 bases, leaving 10 bases not matched to a gene. The CDR3 loop is CASSSQGAGRYNEQFF. The CDR3 nucleotides are TGTGCCAGCAGCTCGCAAGGAGCGGGACGCTACAATGAGCAGTTCTTC.

This clonotype was observed a handful of times. The gene calls are TRBV15 and TRBJ1-1, with D possibly TRBD1 on 5 matching bases. The CDR3 sequence is 15 residues long. Germline V gene data show CDR1 as LNHNV and CDR2 as YYDKDF (reference sequence). Trimming stripped 1 base from V and 5 bases from J, with 14 bases between. In nucleotides, the CDR3 is TGTGCCACCAGCAGAGGACCGGTCCGGGGGACTGAAGCTTTCTTT. It codes for CATSRGPVRGTEAFF.

This clonotype was picked up a small number of times. This sequence joins TRBV3-1 and TRBJ2-4; perhaps D is TRBD1 or TRBD2 (5 bases each). CDR1 is LGHDT and CDR2 is YNNKEL in the germline V gene (reference sequence). The CDR3 is made up of 17 amino acids. V lost 3 bases, J lost 0 bases, and 15 bases lay in between. This CDR3 is CASSQKRGAVAKNIQYF. The CDR3, as DNA: TGTGCCAGCAGCCAGAAAAGAGGGGCAGTAGCCAAAAACATTCAGTACTTC.

This clonotype was observed a few times. The chain's CDR3 is CASSLQRPRYNEQFF. The CDR3, as DNA: TGTGCCAGCAGTTTGCAGCGGCCAAGGTACAATGAGCAGTTCTTC. This rearrangement joins TRBV27 to TRBJ2-1, with D maybe TRBD2 (5 bases). V lost 3 bases, J lost 4 bases, and 13 bases lay in between. The CDR3 is 15 residues long. Germline CDR1 MNHEY, CDR2 SMNVEV (reference sequence).

In this sample, this clonotype turned up many times. This rearrangement joins TRBV29-1 to TRBJ2-2, with a tentative D call TRBD1 (5 bases). V shed 2 bases and J shed 4 bases, with 8 bases lying between them. CDR1 and CDR2 from the germline V gene are SQVTM and ANQGSEA. The CDR3 runs 13 residues. The CDR3 loop is CSVESRVTGELFF. The CDR3 DNA is TGCAGCGTTGAAAGCAGGGTCACCGGGGAGCTGTTTTTT.

This clonotype has only a few counts. The chain employs TRBV5-4 and TRBJ2-7, with D maybe TRBD1 (6 bases). The CDR3 is made up of 13 amino acids. From germline, CDR1 is SGHNT and CDR2 YYREEE (reference sequence). The V end lost 4 bases, the J end lost 4 bases, and 12 bases lay between the germline ends. The CDR3 DNA reads TGTGCCAGCAGCCTAATGGGGGCGTACGAGCAGTACTTC. This encodes CASSLMGAYEQYF.

J is TRBJ1-1 and V is TRBV15; D possibly corresponds to TRBD1 (5 bases). The ends were cut back, 2 bases at V and 0 bases at J, with 13 bases in the middle. CDR3 size: 16 residues. Germline CDR1 LNHNV, CDR2 YYDKDF (reference sequence). The CDR3 nucleotides read TGTGCCACCAGCAGAACCCCGGGACGCCTGAACACTGAAGCTTTCTTT. It translates to CATSRTPGRLNTEAFF.

The chain uses TRBV20-1 and TRBJ2-5; D might be TRBD1 or TRBD2, each matching 7 bases. The V and J ends lost 4 bases and 4 bases respectively, with 16 bases between them. This CDR3 region has 14 residues. Germline CDR1 reads DFQATT; CDR2 reads SNEGSKA (reference sequence). This chain's CDR3 is CSATHREGAETQYF. The CDR3 nucleotides read TGCAGTGCTACCCACAGGGAGGGGGCAGAGACCCAGTACTTC.

J is TRBJ1-1 and V is TRBV5-1; 10 bases match TRBD1. Unmatched junction bases numbered 4, after V lost 4 bases and J lost 1 base. CDR1 is SGHRS and CDR2 is YFSETQ in the germline V gene. The CDR3 is made up of 15 amino acids. The CDR3 DNA reads as TGCGCCAGCAGCGCCTGGGACAGGGGGAACACTGAAGCTTTCTTT. Its translation is CASSAWDRGNTEAFF.

This clonotype has just a few counts. The CDR3 spells CASTPLWTGGFQETQYF. The DNA of the CDR3 is TGTGCCAGCACCCCCTTATGGACAGGAGGGTTCCAAGAGACCCAGTACTTC. The gene calls are TRBV27 and TRBJ2-5, with D maybe TRBD1 (7 bases). This CDR3 is built from 17 residues. Trimming stripped 7 bases from V and 1 base from J, with 22 bases between. Per germline, CDR1 MNHEY and CDR2 SMNVEV (reference sequence).

In this sample, this clonotype turned up a few times. This chain connects TRBV7-9 to TRBJ2-1; 12 nucleotides agree with TRBD2. Germline CDR1 SEHNR, CDR2 FQNEAQ (reference sequence). The CDR3 has 16 amino acids. The trim removed 2 bases at V and 7 bases at J, leaving 6 bases unmatched. The CDR3 bases are TGTGCCAGCAGCTTATGGCTAGCGGGAGGGCGGAATGAGCAGTTCTTC. Translated, it gives CASSLWLAGGRNEQFF.

This clonotype has ten or more counts. The chain recombines TRBV6-5 with TRBJ2-1; D not certain. Germline CDR1 reads MNHEY; CDR2 reads SVGAGI. V was trimmed by 6 bases and J by 5 bases, leaving 5 bases between them. The CDR3 runs 11 residues. CDR3 sequence: CASSLNNEQFF. The CDR3 DNA reads TGTGCCAGCAGCTTAAACAATGAGCAGTTCTTC.

The table lists this clonotype with many counts. The genes are TRBV5-1 and TRBJ2-3; the D is unclear. V dropped 4 bases and J dropped 1 base, with 13 bases sitting between them. Germline V gives CDR1 SGHRS, CDR2 YFSETQ. This CDR3 is built from 15 residues. CDR3 coding DNA: TGCGCCAGCAGCCGGAGACAAGAGGGCACAGATACGCAGTATTTT. It is translated as CASSRRQEGTDTQYF.

This clonotype was recorded at least ten times. This rearrangement joins TRBV11-2 to TRBJ1-1; D not resolved. V dropped 1 base and J dropped 2 bases, with 14 bases sitting between them. Germline-derived CDR1 and CDR2 are SGHAT and FQNNGV. This CDR3 contains 16 residues. This CDR3 is CASSLALGEANTEAFF. CDR3 coding DNA: TGTGCCAGCAGCTTAGCCCTTGGAGAGGCCAACACTGAAGCTTTCTTT.